The T cell receptor beta chain described here comes from a study of tumor-infiltrating lymphocytes in primary liver carcinoma. Study information: Yields of productive TCRbeta reads ranged from roughly 3.65 to 7.13 million per sample and were similar across tissue types. Whole-study results and caveats: Tumor-adjacent and tumor-blood pairs shared less of their repertoires than tumor region pairs shared. A significantly higher top-250-clone fraction was recorded for tumors than for blood (p = 0.039).

Germline CDR1 and CDR2: MGHRA and YSYEKL. The CDR3 has 14 residues. Total RNA amounting to around 530 ng was the source from which TCR beta cDNA was made with a constant-region primer. The TCR beta library was amplified through three nested multiplex PCR rounds in a modified ARM-PCR procedure. The two initial PCR rounds, roughly 9 cycles each, used TRBV1-TRBV30 forward and C-beta reverse primers. MiXCR was run by TCRdb on the multiplex PCR reads, yielding one entry per CDR3 protein. Altogether 95,000 to 150,000 distinct CDR3 sequences are present, less than 75% being singletons, with the ten largest covering roughly 8.1%. Co-extraction of RNA and DNA was performed on about 19-33 mg of unsorted bulk tissue. HBV chronically infected the treatment-naive patients. On this clonotype: Its antigen is not known. At one of its ends the junction is not consistent with the germline gene, which may arise from a read error.

The sample taken for sequencing was tumor-adjacent normal liver tissue. The clonotype originates from a woman aged 55 to 70 with primary liver carcinoma and hepatitis B virus infection. The chain has TRBV4-1 and TRBJ1-2, with 7 bases aligning to TRBD1. The CDR3, as DNA: TGCGCAAGCAACCAAGTGACAGGGTTCTATGGCTACACCTTC. Protein product: CASNQVTGFYGYTF.